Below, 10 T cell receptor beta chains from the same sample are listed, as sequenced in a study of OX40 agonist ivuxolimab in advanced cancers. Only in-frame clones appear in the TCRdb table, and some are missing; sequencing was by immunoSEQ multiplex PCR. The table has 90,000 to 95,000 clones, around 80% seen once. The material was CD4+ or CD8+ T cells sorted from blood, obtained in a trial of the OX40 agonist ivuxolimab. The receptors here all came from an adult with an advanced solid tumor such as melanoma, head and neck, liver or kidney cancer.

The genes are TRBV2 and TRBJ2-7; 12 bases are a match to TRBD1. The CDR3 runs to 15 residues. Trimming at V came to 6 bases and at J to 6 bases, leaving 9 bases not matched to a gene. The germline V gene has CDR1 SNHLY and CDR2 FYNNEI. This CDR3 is CASRKTGTGGAEQYF. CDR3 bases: TGTGCCAGCAGGAAGACCGGGACAGGGGGCGCCGAGCAGTACTTC.

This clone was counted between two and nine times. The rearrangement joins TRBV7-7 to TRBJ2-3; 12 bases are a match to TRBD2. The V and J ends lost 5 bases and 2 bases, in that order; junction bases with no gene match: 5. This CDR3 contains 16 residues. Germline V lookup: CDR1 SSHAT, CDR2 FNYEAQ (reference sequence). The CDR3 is CASSLGTSGLTDTQYF. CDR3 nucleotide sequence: TGTGCCAGCAGCCTAGGGACTAGCGGGCTCACAGATACGCAGTATTTT.

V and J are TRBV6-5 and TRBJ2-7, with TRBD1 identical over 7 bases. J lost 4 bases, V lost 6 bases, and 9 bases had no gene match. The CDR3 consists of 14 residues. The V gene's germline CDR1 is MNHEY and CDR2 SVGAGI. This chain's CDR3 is CASRERQGKYEQYF. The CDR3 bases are TGTGCCAGCAGAGAGCGACAGGGTAAATACGAGCAGTACTTC.

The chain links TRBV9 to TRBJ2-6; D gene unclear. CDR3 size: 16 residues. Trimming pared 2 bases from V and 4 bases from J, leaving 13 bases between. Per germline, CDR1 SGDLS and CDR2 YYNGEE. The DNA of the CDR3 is TGTGCCAGCAGCGTCTTAGGGAATTACGGGGCCAACGTCCTGACTTTC. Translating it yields CASSVLGNYGANVLTF.

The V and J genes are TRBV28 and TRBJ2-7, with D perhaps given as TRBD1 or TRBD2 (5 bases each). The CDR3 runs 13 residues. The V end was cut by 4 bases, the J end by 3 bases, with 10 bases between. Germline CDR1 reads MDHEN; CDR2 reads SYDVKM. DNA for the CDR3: TGTGCCAGCAGTTCGGGGCCTATCTACGAGCAGTACGTC. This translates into CASSSGPIYEQYV.

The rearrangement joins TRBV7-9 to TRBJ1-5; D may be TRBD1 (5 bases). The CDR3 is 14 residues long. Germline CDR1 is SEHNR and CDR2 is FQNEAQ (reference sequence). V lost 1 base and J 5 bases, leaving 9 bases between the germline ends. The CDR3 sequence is CASSLGTNYQPQHF. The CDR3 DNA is TGTGCCAGCAGCTTAGGGACAAACTATCAGCCCCAGCATTTT. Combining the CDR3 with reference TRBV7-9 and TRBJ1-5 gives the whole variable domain DTGVSQNPRHKITKRGQNVTFRCDPISEHNRLYWYRQTLGQGPEFLTYFQNEAQLEKSRLLSDRFSAERPKGSFSTLEIQRTEQGDSAMYLCASSLGTNYQPQHFGDGTRLSIL.

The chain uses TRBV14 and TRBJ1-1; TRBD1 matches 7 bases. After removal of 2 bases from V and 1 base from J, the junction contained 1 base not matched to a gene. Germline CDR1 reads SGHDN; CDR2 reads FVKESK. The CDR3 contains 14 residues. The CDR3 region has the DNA TGTGCCAGCAGCCAACGGACAGGGAACACTGAAGCTTTCTTT. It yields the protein CASSQRTGNTEAFF.

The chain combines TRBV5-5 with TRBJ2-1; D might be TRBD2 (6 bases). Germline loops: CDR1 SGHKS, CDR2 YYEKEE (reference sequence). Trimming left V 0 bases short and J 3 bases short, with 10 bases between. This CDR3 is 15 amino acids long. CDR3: CASSLGGGGYNEQFF. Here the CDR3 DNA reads TGTGCCAGCAGCTTGGGTGGGGGAGGCTACAATGAGCAGTTCTTC.

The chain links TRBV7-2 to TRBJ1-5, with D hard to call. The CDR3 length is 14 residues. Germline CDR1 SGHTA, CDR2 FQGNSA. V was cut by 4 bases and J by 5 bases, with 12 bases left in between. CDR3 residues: CASSSRSGHQPQHF. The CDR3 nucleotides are TGTGCCAGCAGCTCTCGGTCCGGGCATCAGCCCCAGCATTTT.

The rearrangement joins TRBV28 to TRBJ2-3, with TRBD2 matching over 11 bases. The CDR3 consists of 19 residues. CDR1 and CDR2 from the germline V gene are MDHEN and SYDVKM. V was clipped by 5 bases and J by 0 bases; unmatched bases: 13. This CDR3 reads CASSTRWTSGLTSTDTQYF. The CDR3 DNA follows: TGTGCCAGCAGTACCCGTTGGACTAGCGGGTTGACTAGCACAGATACGCAGTATTTT.